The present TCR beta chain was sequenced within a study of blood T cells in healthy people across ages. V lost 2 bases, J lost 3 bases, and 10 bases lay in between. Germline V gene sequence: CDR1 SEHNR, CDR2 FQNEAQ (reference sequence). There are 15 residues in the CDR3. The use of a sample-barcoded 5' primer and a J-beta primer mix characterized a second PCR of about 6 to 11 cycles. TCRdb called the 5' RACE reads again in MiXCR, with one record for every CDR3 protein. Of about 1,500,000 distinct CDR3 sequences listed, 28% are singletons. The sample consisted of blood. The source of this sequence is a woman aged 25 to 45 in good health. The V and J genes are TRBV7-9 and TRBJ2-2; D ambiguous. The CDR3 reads CASSLKTRDTGELFF. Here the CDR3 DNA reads TGTGCCAGCAGCTTAAAGACCCGGGACACCGGGGAGCTGTTTTTT.